These T cell receptor beta chains were read from a single sample in a study of cytomegalovirus exposure and HLA in healthy donors. The table came from immunoSEQ multiplex PCR; TCRdb's copy has only in-frame clones and leaves some out. Here the sample spans around 100,000 clones, roughly 82% being singletons. Sequencing was done on a sample of PBMCs. Source of these receptors: a young woman in good health and CMV-seronegative. The CDR3 runs from the conserved cysteine through the conserved F or W. The D gene is left open where the match is weak. Expanded clones are given a class, and other clones once, few, many or no size at all.

>TRBV27|TRBJ2-3|.|TRBD1|15
TGTGCCAGCAGTGTTACAGGGGATCGCCCAGATACGCAGTATTTT
CASSVTGDRPDTQYF
>TRBV11-2|TRBJ2-5|.|TRBD2|14
TGTGCCAGCAGCTCAGGCGGGGGGGGAGAGACCCAGTACTTC
CASSSGGGGETQYF
>TRBV7-2|TRBJ1-2|.|.|13
TGTGCCAGCAGCTCGACAGCTAACTATGGCTACACCTTC
CASSSTANYGYTF
>TRBV30|TRBJ2-1|.|TRBD2|15
TGTGCCTGGGACATTAGCGGGAGGGCCTACAATGAGCAGTTCTTC
CAWDISGRAYNEQFF
>TRBV2|TRBJ1-6|.|TRBD1|17
TGTGCCAGCAGTGCCCTGACAGGGCGCTCCTATAATTCCCCCCTCCACTTT
CASSALTGRSYNSPLHF
>TRBV11-1|TRBJ1-1|.|TRBD1|14
TGTGCCAGCAGCTCAGACAGGGGAAGCACTGAAGCTTTCTTT
CASSSDRGSTEAFF
>TRBV4-3|TRBJ2-7|.|.|15
TGCGCCAGCAGCCAAGATTGGCGGGAATCCTTAGAGCAGTACTTC
CASSQDWRESLEQYF
>TRBV7-9|TRBJ1-2|.|TRBD1|14
TGTGCCAGCAGCCCCTGGGGACAGGGAAATGGCTACACCTTC
CASSPWGQGNGYTF
>TRBV27|TRBJ2-3|.|TRBD1|13
TGTGCCAGCAGATTACAGGGGTCAGATACGCAGTATTTT
CASRLQGSDTQYF
>TRBV19|TRBJ1-5|.|TRBD1|15
TGTGCCAGTAGTATGGCGGACAGGGAAGGTCAGCCCCAGCATTTT
CASSMADREGQPQHF
>TRBV19|TRBJ1-1|few|.|14
TGTGCCAGTAAAGACGGGGGGCGATGGACTGAAGCTTTCTTT
CASKDGGRWTEAFF
>TRBV6-1|TRBJ1-6|.|TRBD1|14
TGTGCCAGCAGCAGACAGGGGGCAGTTTCACCCCTCCACTTT
CASSRQGAVSPLHF
>TRBV5-4|TRBJ2-1|few|TRBD2|15
TGTGCCAGCAGCTTTTCGGGACTAGCCAGCAATGAGCAGTTCTTC
CASSFSGLASNEQFF
>TRBV19|TRBJ2-7|once|TRBD2|15
TGTGCCAGTAGTACGCTTGCGGGAGTGACGAACGAGCAGTACTTC
CASSTLAGVTNEQYF
>TRBV5-5|TRBJ1-2|.|.|15
TGTGCCAGCAGCCCACTTCCTTCATCTAACTATGGCTACACCTTC
CASSPLPSSNYGYTF
>TRBV10-2|TRBJ1-5|.|TRBD1|20
TGCGCCAGCAGTGACCCCCAACCCGCGACAGGGAGGTTTAGCAATCAGCCCCAGCATTTT
CASSDPQPATGRFSNQPQHF
>TRBV5-4|TRBJ1-1|few|.|12
TGTGCCAGCAGCTTGGCAGGCTTTGAAGCTTTCTTT
CASSLAGFEAFF
>TRBV23-1|TRBJ2-5|.|.|18
TGCGCCAGCAGTCAATCGAGGGGATCGGAGGGTACGAGGGAGACCCAGTACTTC
CASSQSRGSEGTRETQYF
>TRBV28|TRBJ2-3|.|TRBD2|13
TGTGCCAGCTGTAGCGGGAGCACAGATACGCAGTATTTT
CASCSGSTDTQYF
>TRBV15|TRBJ1-3|.|.|15
TGTGCCACCAGCGCGGAAGGAAGGACTGGAAACACCATATATTTT
CATSAEGRTGNTIYF
>TRBV7-3|TRBJ2-3|.|.|13
TGTGCCAGCAGTGGGACACCCACAGATACGCAGTATTTT
CASSGTPTDTQYF
>TRBV11-2|TRBJ2-1|.|TRBD2|16
TGTGCCAGCAGCCCACAAGTGGGAGGGTCCTACAATGAGCAGTTCTTC
CASSPQVGGSYNEQFF
>TRBV2|TRBJ2-6|few|TRBD1|15
TGTGCTATTGGACAGGGATTATCTGGGGCCAACGTCCTGACTTTC
CAIGQGLSGANVLTF
>TRBV7-2|TRBJ2-7|.|TRBD2|17
TGTGCCAGCAGCTTAGCGCGCGCGGGAGAGGTGACCTACGAGCAGTACTTC
CASSLARAGEVTYEQYF
>TRBV7-8|TRBJ1-2|.|.|15
TGTGCCAGCAGTCTTAGAGGGAAAGGGAACTATGGCTACACCTTC
CASSLRGKGNYGYTF
>TRBV5-6|TRBJ1-5|.|.|15
TGTGCCAGCAGCGAACAGGGTTCTGGGAATCAGCCCCAGCATTTT
CASSEQGSGNQPQHF
>TRBV27|TRBJ1-1|.|.|13
TGTGCCAGCAGTTTATTCGTGAACACTGAAGCTTTCTTT
CASSLFVNTEAFF
>TRBV7-2|TRBJ2-7|.|TRBD1|16
TGTGCCAGCAGCTCACCCCCTAGGACAGGGACCTACGAGCAGTACTTC
CASSSPPRTGTYEQYF
>TRBV28|TRBJ1-2|once|TRBD1|14
TGTGCCAGCAGTATCCGACAGGGGGCTGGTGGCTACACCTTC
CASSIRQGAGGYTF
>TRBV5-6|TRBJ2-5|.|TRBD2|15
TGTGCCAGCAGATTAGGACTAGCGGGTTGGGAGACCCAGTACTTC
CASRLGLAGWETQYF
>TRBV5-6|TRBJ2-2|.|TRBD1|17
TGTGCCAGCAGCCGGGACAGGGGTTTAGGTCCAGCCGGGGAGCTGTTTTTT
CASSRDRGLGPAGELFF
>TRBV5-6|TRBJ2-7|.|TRBD2|13
TGTGCCAGCAGCTTAGCGGGAGCGAACGAGCAGTACTTC
CASSLAGANEQYF
>TRBV7-3|TRBJ2-5|once|.|14
TGTGCCAGCAGTCCTGAGGGGGGGCAAGAGACCCAGTACTTC
CASSPEGGQETQYF
>TRBV11-3|TRBJ1-4|.|.|17
TGTGCCAGCAGCTTAGGAGAGGCACCGAACCTGCCCCTAAAACTGTTTTTT
CASSLGEAPNLPLKLFF
>TRBV5-1|TRBJ2-3|.|TRBD1|15
TGCGCCAGCAGCCCCAGGGGGTCCCCCACAGATACGCAGTATTTT
CASSPRGSPTDTQYF
>TRBV6-1|TRBJ1-5|few|.|16
TGTGCCAGCAGTGAATACGGCTCAGGTCCGGATCAGCCCCAGCATTTT
CASSEYGSGPDQPQHF
>TRBV7-7|TRBJ2-5|.|.|13
TGTGCCAGCAGCTCGACTAGGTTGGAGACCCAGTACTTC
CASSSTRLETQYF
>TRBV7-3|TRBJ2-7|.|.|15
TGTGCCAGCAGCTTAACGGCGGGGAGAACCTACGAGCAGTACTTC
CASSLTAGRTYEQYF
>TRBV7-8|TRBJ2-7|.|.|17
TGTGCCAGCAGCCAAACCGGGGTCCGGGCCCCAAACTACGAGCAGTACTTC
CASSQTGVRAPNYEQYF
>TRBV28|TRBJ1-4|.|.|16
TGTGCCAGCAACCCCTCTATCTCCTCAACTAATGAAAAACTGTTTTTT
CASNPSISSTNEKLFF